A selection of T cell receptor beta chains follows, all from one sample in a study of cytomegalovirus exposure and HLA in healthy donors. Libraries were prepared by immunoSEQ multiplex PCR; TCRdb keeps only in-frame clonotypes and omits some of them. The repertoire holds more than 55,000 clones, with 94% as singletons. The sample comprised PBMCs. These receptors all come from a woman younger than 30 in good health and CMV-seronegative. Each CDR3 is given with its conserved first and last residue. The D gene is left open where the match is weak. Rows give clone size only sometimes, using once, few, many, or a class for an expanded clone.

clone size	V gene	J gene	D gene	CDR3 DNA	CDR3 protein
.	TRBV27	TRBJ2-5	.	TGTGCCAGCAGTTTTTCTAGGGGCGAGACCCAGTACTTC	CASSFSRGETQYF
.	TRBV28	TRBJ2-5	TRBD1	TGTGCCAGCAGTACCAAATGGGACAGCACTAGGGAGACCCAGTACTTC	CASSTKWDSTRETQYF
.	TRBV27	TRBJ1-2	TRBD1	TGTGCCAGCAGTTACAGGGGGCGCGGGGGGGGCTACACCTTC	CASSYRGRGGGYTF
.	TRBV28	TRBJ1-1	.	TGTGCCAGTCTTGAGGGTGGCACTGAAGCTTTCTTT	CASLEGGTEAFF
once	TRBV5-1	TRBJ1-3	.	TGCGCCAGCAGCTTGGAACCGGGAACGCTACTAGGAAACACCATATATTTT	CASSLEPGTLLGNTIYF
.	TRBV9	TRBJ2-1	TRBD1	TGTGCCAGCAGCGGACAGGGTTATACCAATGAGCAGTTCTTC	CASSGQGYTNEQFF
.	TRBV19	TRBJ1-4	TRBD1	TGTGCCAGTAGTATAGTAAGGACAGGGACTGAAAAACTGTTTTTT	CASSIVRTGTEKLFF
.	TRBV7-9	TRBJ1-5	.	TGTTCACGGGAAGGGTTGGGCAATCAGCCCCAGCATTTT	CSREGLGNQPQHF
.	TRBV7-9	TRBJ1-1	TRBD1	TGTGCCAGCAGCCTGGGACAGGGGAGATTGGCTTTCTTT	CASSLGQGRLAFF
.	TRBV19	TRBJ1-5	TRBD1	TGTGCCAGTAGCTTAGGGACAGGGGCAGGTCGCAATCAGCCCCAGCATTTT	CASSLGTGAGRNQPQHF
.	TRBV29-1	TRBJ2-7	TRBD1	TGCAGCGTCGCAGGACAGGGACCTCTGGGGCAGTACTTC	CSVAGQGPLGQYF
once	TRBV21-1	TRBJ1-1	.	TGTAGAACACCAGCAGGGGGTACGGGGGACACTGAAGCTTTCTTT	CRTPAGGTGDTEAFF
.	TRBV5-6	TRBJ1-1	TRBD1	TGTGCCAGCAGCCAGAACAGGGGCCGGTTTGAAGCTTTCTTT	CASSQNRGRFEAFF
.	TRBV6-6	TRBJ2-7	TRBD1	TGTGCCAGCACCAATCCCGCCCCACAGGGGGCCTACGAGCAGTACTTC	CASTNPAPQGAYEQYF